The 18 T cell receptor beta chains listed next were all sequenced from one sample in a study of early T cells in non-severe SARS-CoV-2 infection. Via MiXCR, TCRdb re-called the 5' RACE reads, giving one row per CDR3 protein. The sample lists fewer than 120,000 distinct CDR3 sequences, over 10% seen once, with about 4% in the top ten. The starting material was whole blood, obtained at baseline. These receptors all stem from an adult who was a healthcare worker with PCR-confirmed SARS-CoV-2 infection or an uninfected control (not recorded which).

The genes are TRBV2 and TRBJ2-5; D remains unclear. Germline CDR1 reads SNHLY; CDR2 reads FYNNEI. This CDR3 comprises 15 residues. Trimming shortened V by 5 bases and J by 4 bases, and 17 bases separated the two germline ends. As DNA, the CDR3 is TGTGCCAGCAGTCCTACGGGCCCCGGGTTAGAGACCCAGTACTTC. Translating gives CASSPTGPGLETQYF.

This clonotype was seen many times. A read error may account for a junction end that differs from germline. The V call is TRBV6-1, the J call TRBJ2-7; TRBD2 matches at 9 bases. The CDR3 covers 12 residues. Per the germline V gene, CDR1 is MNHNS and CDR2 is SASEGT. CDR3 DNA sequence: TGTGCCAGCAGAAATAGCGGGGGAGGAACGGTCTTC. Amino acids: CASRNSGGGTVF.

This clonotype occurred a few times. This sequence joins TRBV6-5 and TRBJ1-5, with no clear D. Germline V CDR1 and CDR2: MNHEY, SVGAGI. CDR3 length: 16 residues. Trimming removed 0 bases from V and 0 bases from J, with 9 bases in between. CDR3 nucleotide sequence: TGTGCCAGCAGTTACTCATATATGGGTAGCAATCAGCCCCAGCATTTT. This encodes CASSYSYMGSNQPQHF.

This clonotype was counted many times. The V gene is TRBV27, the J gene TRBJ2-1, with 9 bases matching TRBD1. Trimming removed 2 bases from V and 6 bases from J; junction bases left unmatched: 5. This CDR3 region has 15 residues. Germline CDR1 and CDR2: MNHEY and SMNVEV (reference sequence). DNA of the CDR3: TGTGCCAGCAGTTTAAGGGACAGGGATGGCAATGAGCAGTTCTTC. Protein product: CASSLRDRDGNEQFF.

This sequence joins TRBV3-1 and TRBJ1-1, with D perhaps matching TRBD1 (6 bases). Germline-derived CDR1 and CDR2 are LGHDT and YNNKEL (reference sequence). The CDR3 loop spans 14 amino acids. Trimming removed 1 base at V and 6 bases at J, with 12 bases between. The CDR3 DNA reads TGTGCCAGCAGCCAAGTTCAGGGGCGGGCTGAAGCTTTCTTT. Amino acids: CASSQVQGRAEAFF.

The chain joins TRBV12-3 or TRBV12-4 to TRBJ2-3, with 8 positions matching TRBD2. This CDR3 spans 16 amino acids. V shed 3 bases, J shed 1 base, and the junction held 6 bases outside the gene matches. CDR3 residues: CASSFRTGGRTDTQYF. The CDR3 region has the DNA TGTGCCAGCAGTTTTAGAACGGGGGGGCGCACAGATACGCAGTATTTT.

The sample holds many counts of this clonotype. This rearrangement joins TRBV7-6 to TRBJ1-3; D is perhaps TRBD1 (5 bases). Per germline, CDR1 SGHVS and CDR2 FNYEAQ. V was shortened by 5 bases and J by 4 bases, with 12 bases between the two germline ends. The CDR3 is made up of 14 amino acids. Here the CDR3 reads CASSPSTAGNTIYF. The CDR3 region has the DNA TGTGCCAGCAGCCCTTCGACAGCAGGAAACACCATATATTTT.

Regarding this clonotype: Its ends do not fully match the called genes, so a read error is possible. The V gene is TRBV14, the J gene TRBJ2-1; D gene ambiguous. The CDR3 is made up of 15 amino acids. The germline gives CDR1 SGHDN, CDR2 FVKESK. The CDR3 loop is CASSQHKGPPLSGVF. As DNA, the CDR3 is TGTGCCAGCAGCCAGCATAAAGGGCCGCCTTTATCAGGCGTGTTC.

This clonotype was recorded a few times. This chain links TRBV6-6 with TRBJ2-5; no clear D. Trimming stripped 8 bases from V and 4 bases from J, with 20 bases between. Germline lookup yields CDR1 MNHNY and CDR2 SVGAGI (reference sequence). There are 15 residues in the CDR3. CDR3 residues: CASYPHRTRPETQYF. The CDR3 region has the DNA TGTGCCAGCTATCCGCACAGAACCCGCCCAGAGACCCAGTACTTC.

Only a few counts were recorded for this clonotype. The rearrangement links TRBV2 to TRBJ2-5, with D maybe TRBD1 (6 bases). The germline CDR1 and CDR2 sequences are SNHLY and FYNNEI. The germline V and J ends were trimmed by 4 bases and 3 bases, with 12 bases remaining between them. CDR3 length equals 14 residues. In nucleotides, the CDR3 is TGTGCCAGCAGTGGAAGGGACACGGAAGAGACCCAGTACTTC. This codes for CASSGRDTEETQYF.

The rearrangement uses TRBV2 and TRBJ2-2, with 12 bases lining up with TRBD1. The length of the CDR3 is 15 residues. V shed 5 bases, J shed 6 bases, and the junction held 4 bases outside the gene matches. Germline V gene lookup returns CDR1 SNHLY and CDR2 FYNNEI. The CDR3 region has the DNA TGTGCCAGCAGTCGGGACAGGGGGCTCGCCGGGGAGCTGTTTTTT. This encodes CASSRDRGLAGELFF.

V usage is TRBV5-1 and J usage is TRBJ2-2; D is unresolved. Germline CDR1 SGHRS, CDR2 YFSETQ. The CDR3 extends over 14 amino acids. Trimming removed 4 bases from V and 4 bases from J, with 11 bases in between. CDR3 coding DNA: TGCGCCAGCAGCCATACATGGGGCACCGGGGAGCTGTTTTTT. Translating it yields CASSHTWGTGELFF.

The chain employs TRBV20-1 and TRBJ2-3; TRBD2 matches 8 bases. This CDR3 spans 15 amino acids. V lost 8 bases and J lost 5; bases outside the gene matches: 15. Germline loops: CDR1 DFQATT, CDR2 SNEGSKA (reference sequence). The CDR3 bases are TGCAGTACTGAGACGTACGGGAGGGCCATAGATACGCAGTATTTT. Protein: CSTETYGRAIDTQYF.

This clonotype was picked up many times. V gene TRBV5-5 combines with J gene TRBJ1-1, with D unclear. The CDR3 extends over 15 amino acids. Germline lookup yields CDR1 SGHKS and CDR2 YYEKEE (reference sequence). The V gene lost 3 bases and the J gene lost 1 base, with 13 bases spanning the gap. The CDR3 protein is CASSSWRSGNTEAFF. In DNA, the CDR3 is TGTGCCAGCAGCTCCTGGCGGTCCGGGAACACTGAAGCTTTCTTT.

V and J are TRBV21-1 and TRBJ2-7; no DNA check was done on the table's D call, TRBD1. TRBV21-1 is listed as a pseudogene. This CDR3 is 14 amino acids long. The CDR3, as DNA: TGTGCCAGCAGCAAAGGGGGACAGGGTGTCGAGCAGTACTTC. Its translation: CASSKGGQGVEQYF.

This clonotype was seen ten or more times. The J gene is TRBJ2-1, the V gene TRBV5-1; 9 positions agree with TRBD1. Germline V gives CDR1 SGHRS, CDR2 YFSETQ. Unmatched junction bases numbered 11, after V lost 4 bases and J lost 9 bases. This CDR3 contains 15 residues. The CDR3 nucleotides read TGCGCCAGCAGCGCGACAGGGGGGACAGCTAGTGAGCAGTTCTTC. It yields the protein CASSATGGTASEQFF.

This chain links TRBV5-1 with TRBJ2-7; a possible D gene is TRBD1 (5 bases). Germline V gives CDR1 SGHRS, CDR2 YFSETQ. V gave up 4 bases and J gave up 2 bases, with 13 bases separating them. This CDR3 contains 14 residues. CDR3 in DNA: TGCGCCAGCAGCCAATCGTCAGGGACCTACGAGCAGTACTTC. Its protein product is CASSQSSGTYEQYF.

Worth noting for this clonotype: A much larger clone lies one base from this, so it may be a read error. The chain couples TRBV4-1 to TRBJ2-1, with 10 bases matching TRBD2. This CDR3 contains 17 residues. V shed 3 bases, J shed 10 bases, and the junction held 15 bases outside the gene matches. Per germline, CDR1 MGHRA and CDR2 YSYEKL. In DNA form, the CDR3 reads TGCGCCAGCAGCCAGACACTGGCGGGACTAGCGTTCGAAGAGCAGTTCTTC. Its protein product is CASSQTLAGLAFEEQFF.